The clone carrying this T cell receptor (beta chain) was counted a single time. This record belongs to a study of blood T cell repertoires in COVID-19. CDR3 length equals 15 residues. Repertoires were generated with immunoSEQ multiplex PCR, while TCRdb's copy carries only in-frame clones and drops some. The repertoire consists of about 75,000 clones, with about 74% occurring once and the leading ten covering just over 2.5%. Sequenced sample: peripheral blood. The clonotype comes from a human donor with acute or convalescent COVID-19. The donor label of this sample is uncertain. The chain uses TRBV21-1 and TRBJ1-1; the table gives TRBD1 as D, unverified against the DNA. TRBV21-1 is termed a pseudogene. The CDR3 region has the DNA TGTGCCAGCAGCACCCAAAAACAGGGTGATGGGGAGGCTTTCTTT. This translates into CASSTQKQGDGEAFF.